This is a list of T cell receptor beta chains from one sample in a study of T cell responses to AZD1222 COVID-19 vaccine. Assay used: immunoSEQ multiplex PCR; TCRdb lists only in-frame clones, some missing. The sample records about 120,000 clones, approximately 90% being singletons. The material was peripheral blood, obtained on day 0 of AZD1222 vaccination. All receptors derive from an adult in good health. Each CDR3 is given with its conserved first and last residue. A D gene is named only where the DNA matches it firmly. Rows may omit the clone size; those that give it use once, few, many or a size class.

size: once; J: TRBJ1-6; V: TRBV7-9; D: TRBD1; CDR3: CASSSGGQGNSPLHF; DNA: TGTGCCAGCAGCTCGGGGGGACAGGGTAATTCACCCCTCCACTTT
size: -; J: TRBJ1-1; V: TRBV3-1/TRBV3-2; D: -; CDR3: CASSQVTGRRNTEAFF; DNA: TGTGCCAGCAGCCAAGTGACGGGACGGCGGAACACTGAAGCTTTCTTT
size: once; J: TRBJ1-2; V: TRBV29-1; D: -; CDR3: CSVDSGRGYTF; DNA: TGCAGCGTTGATTCGGGAAGGGGCTACACCTTC
size: -; J: TRBJ1-1; V: TRBV7-9; D: -; CDR3: CASSPQGTNTEAFF; DNA: TGTGCCAGCAGCCCCCAAGGGACGAACACTGAAGCTTTCTTT
size: -; J: TRBJ1-2; V: TRBV10-3; D: -; CDR3: CAIRGGTGDYGYTF; DNA: TGTGCCATCCGGGGGGGGACCGGGGACTATGGCTACACCTTC
size: -; J: TRBJ2-7; V: TRBV28; D: -; CDR3: CASSSLISYEQYF; DNA: TGTGCCAGCAGTTCGCTCATCTCCTACGAGCAGTACTTC
size: once; J: TRBJ2-3; V: TRBV9; D: TRBD2; CDR3: CASSVAVAGGGTDTQYF; DNA: TGTGCCAGCAGCGTAGCTGTAGCGGGAGGAGGCACAGATACGCAGTATTTT
size: -; J: TRBJ1-4; V: TRBV7-9; D: -; CDR3: CASSVGEKLFF; DNA: TGTGCCAGCAGCGTAGGGGAAAAACTGTTTTTT
size: -; J: TRBJ2-7; V: TRBV10-2; D: TRBD1; CDR3: CASSDTTGGNEQYF; DNA: TGCGCCAGCAGTGACACGACAGGGGGAAACGAGCAGTACTTC
size: -; J: TRBJ1-1; V: TRBV19; D: -; CDR3: CASRIGREAFF; DNA: TGTGCCAGTAGAATTGGCAGGGAAGCTTTCTTT
size: -; J: TRBJ1-5; V: TRBV3-1/TRBV3-2; D: -; CDR3: CASSQTDSNQPQHF; DNA: TGTGCCAGCAGCCAGACGGACAGCAATCAGCCCCAGCATTTT
size: -; J: TRBJ2-5; V: TRBV18; D: TRBD1; CDR3: CASSHGTGGGQETQYF; DNA: TGTGCCAGCTCACACGGGACAGGGGGCGGCCAAGAGACCCAGTACTTC
size: -; J: TRBJ1-2; V: TRBV6-1; D: -; CDR3: CASSDERTGFYGYTF; DNA: TGTGCCAGCAGTGACGAGAGAACCGGGTTCTATGGCTACACCTTC
size: -; J: TRBJ2-7; V: TRBV7-8; D: TRBD2; CDR3: CASSQGLAWGSDEQYF; DNA: TGTGCCAGCAGTCAAGGACTAGCCTGGGGGTCCGACGAGCAGTACTTC
size: -; J: TRBJ1-6; V: TRBV3-1/TRBV3-2; D: TRBD1; CDR3: CASSQWDRQGGSPLHF; DNA: TGTGCCAGCAGCCAATGGGACAGACAGGGCGGTTCACCCCTCCACTTT
size: -; J: TRBJ1-4; V: TRBV19; D: -; CDR3: CASWGEKLFF; DNA: TGTGCCAGTTGGGGAGAAAAACTGTTTTTT
size: -; J: TRBJ2-2; V: TRBV5-4; D: TRBD2; CDR3: CASSTGTSGRLNTGELFF; DNA: TGTGCCAGCAGCACCGGGACTAGCGGGAGGTTGAACACCGGGGAGCTGTTTTTT
size: -; J: TRBJ2-5; V: TRBV5-4; D: TRBD2; CDR3: CASSPRASGRVETQYF; DNA: TGTGCCAGCAGCCCCCGGGCTAGCGGGAGGGTAGAGACCCAGTACTTC
size: -; J: TRBJ1-5; V: TRBV19; D: -; CDR3: CASTGGRGNSNQPQHF; DNA: TGTGCCAGTACTGGAGGGCGGGGGAATAGCAATCAGCCCCAGCATTTT
size: -; J: TRBJ2-3; V: TRBV5-4; D: TRBD1; CDR3: CASSLGWDRVGTDTQYF; DNA: TGTGCCAGCAGCTTGGGCTGGGACAGGGTCGGGACAGATACGCAGTATTTT
size: -; J: TRBJ1-2; V: TRBV30; D: -; CDR3: CAWSGQVPPIYGYTF; DNA: TGTGCCTGGAGCGGACAAGTCCCCCCCATCTATGGCTACACCTTC
size: -; J: TRBJ1-5; V: TRBV6-5; D: -; CDR3: CASVGGNGPQHF; DNA: TGTGCCAGCGTCGGGGGCAATGGGCCCCAGCATTTT
size: -; J: TRBJ1-1; V: TRBV19; D: -; CDR3: CASATQGPRNTEAFF; DNA: TGTGCCAGTGCGACTCAGGGTCCGCGGAACACTGAAGCTTTCTTT
size: once; J: TRBJ2-7; V: TRBV5-1; D: -; CDR3: CASSLASVGEQYF; DNA: TGCGCCAGCAGCTTGGCGTCAGTCGGCGAGCAGTACTTC
size: once; J: TRBJ1-3; V: TRBV5-4; D: TRBD1; CDR3: CASSLGPGQTSGNTIYF; DNA: TGTGCCAGCAGCTTGGGTCCGGGACAGACCTCTGGAAACACCATATATTTT
size: -; J: TRBJ1-2; V: TRBV9; D: -; CDR3: CASSVEPASLTSGFYGYTF; DNA: TGTGCCAGCAGCGTCGAGCCCGCCTCCTTGACCTCTGGTTTCTATGGCTACACCTTC
size: few; J: TRBJ2-7; V: TRBV6-5; D: TRBD2; CDR3: CASSSPVLAGYEQYF; DNA: TGTGCCAGCAGTTCCCCGGTACTAGCGGGATACGAGCAGTACTTC
size: -; J: TRBJ1-5; V: TRBV19; D: TRBD1; CDR3: CASSTLGTGDLAGHQPQHF; DNA: TGTGCCAGTAGCACCTTGGGGACAGGGGATCTAGCAGGTCATCAGCCCCAGCATTTT
size: -; J: TRBJ2-2; V: TRBV2; D: TRBD2; CDR3: CASTSGRAVGELFF; DNA: TGTGCCAGCACCAGCGGGAGGGCCGTCGGGGAGCTGTTTTTT